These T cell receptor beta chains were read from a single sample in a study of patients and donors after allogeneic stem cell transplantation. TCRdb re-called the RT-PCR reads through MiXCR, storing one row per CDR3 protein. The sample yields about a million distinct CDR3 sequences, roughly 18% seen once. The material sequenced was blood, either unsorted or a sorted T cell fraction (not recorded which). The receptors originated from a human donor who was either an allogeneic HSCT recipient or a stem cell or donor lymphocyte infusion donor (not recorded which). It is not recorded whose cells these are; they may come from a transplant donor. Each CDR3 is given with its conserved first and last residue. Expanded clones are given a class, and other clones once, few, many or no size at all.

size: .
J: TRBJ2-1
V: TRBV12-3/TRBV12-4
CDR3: CASSFVRPTISNEQFF

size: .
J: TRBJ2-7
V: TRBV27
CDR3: CASGLEGGPIREQYF

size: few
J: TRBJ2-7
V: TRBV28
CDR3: CASSFDRGSSYEQYF

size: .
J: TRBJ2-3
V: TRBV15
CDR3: CATSRVSTDTQYF

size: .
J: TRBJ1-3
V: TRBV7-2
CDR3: CASTLDRTGNTIYF

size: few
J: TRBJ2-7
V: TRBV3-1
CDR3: CASSQDWGRSNYEQYF

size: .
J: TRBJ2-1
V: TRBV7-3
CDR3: CASSSTSGASYNEQFF

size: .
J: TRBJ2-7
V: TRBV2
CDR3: CASSPQGLRSYEQYF

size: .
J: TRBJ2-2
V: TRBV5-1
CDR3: CASNSDRYSSESGELFF

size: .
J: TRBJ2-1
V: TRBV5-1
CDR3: CASSTYRTSGDYNEQFF

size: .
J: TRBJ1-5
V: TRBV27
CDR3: CASSLLPGQGNQPQHF

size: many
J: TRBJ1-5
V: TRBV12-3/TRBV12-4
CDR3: CASSLVPNSNQPQHF

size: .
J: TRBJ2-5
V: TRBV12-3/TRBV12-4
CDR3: CASSFRQGGDSQTQYF

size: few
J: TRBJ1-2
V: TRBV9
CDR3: CASSATFRGYTF

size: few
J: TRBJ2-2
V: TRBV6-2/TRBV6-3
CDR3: CASNRGIIGELFF

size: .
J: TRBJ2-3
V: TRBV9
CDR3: CASSVEGSDTQYF

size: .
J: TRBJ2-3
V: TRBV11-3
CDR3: CASSWSGTDTQYF

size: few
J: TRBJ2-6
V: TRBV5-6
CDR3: CASSLRTGRSGANVLTF

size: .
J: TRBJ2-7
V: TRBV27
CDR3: CASSLSRSPALEQYF

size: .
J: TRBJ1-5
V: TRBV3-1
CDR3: CASSQGGDNQPQHF

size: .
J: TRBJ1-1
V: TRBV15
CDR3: CATSRGLTGMNTEAFF

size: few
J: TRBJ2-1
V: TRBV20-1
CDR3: CRVLAGSYNEQFF

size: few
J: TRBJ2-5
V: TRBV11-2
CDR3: CASSLDLGTAETQYF

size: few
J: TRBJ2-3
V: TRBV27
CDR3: CASSLNGVHTQYF

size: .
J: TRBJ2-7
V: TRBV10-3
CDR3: CAISTGAVVNEQYF

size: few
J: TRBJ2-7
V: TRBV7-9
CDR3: CASRMDSSYEQYF

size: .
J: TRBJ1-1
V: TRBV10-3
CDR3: CAIRLSGYTEAFF

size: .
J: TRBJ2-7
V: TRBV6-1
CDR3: CASSKRGLVGVEQYF

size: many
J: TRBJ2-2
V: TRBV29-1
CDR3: CSVVRVTGELFF

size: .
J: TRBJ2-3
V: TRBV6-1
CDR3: CASSEREIKKQYF

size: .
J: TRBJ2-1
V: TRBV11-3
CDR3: CASSLDWTSGRVEQFF

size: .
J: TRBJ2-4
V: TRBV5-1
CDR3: CASSFARGAKNIQYF

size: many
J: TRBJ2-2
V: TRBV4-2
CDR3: CASNPHNTGELFF

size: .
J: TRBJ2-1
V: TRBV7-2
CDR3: CASSLGHTGAEFF

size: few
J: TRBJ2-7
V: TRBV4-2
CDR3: CASNPGPTYEQYF

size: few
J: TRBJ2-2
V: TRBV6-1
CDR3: CASGDRENTGELFF

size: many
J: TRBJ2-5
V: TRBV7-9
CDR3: CASSFLREETQYF

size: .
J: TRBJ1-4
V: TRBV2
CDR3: CASSTGQGGSNEKLFF

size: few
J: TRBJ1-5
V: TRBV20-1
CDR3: CSARSRDRLNQPQHF

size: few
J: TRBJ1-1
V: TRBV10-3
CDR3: CAVSPTWNTEAFF

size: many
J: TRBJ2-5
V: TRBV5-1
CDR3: CASSRLAGDQETQYF

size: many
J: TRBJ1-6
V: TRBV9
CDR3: CASSVGVGGNSPLHF

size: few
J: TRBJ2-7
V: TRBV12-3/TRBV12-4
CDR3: CASSLVGRGNYEQYF

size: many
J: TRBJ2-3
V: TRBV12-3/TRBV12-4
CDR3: CASSLPDTQYF

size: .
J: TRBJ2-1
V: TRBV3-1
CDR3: CASSPEWGPDYNEQFF

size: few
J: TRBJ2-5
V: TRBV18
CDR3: CASSPMVETQYF

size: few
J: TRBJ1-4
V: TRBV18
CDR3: CASSTTGSGEKLFF

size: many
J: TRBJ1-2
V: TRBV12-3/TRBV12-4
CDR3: CASSRRVGNGYTF

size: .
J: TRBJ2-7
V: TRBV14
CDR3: CASSQVPAGAYYEQYF

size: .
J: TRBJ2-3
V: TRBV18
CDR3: CASSPLPLRLAGSTDTQYF

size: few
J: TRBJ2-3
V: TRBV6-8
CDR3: CASRAEGGVQDTQYF

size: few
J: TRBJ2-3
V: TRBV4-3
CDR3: CASSQAPSGGYTDTQYF

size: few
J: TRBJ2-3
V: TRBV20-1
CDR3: CSARVGTSGNYRTLDTQYF